This T cell receptor beta chain was identified during a study of blood T cell repertoires in COVID-19. Study background: Sources were T cells, B-cell-depleted T cells, or PBMCs; the material itself was cDNA or gDNA.

Measured with immunoSEQ multiplex PCR; TCRdb has only the in-frame clones, and not every one. The sample consists of about 240,000 clones, approximately 80% of them appearing once. The receptor comes from a woman aged 55-70 years with active or convalescent COVID-19. Sequenced: peripheral blood.

In DNA, the CDR3 is TGTGCCAGCAGCGACCTAGCGGTCCGCGGGGAGCTGTTTTTT. Its translation: CASSDLAVRGELFF. The chain recombines TRBV6-5 with TRBJ2-2, with 7 bases that match TRBD2. The CDR3 sequence is 14 residues long. V shed 6 bases, J shed 7 bases, and the junction held 8 bases outside the gene matches. Per the germline V gene, CDR1 is MNHEY and CDR2 is SVGAGI.